The 29 T cell receptor beta chains presented below share a single source sample, sequenced in a study of T-cell reconstitution after alpha-beta-depleted transplantation in children. This sample's TCRbeta library carried unique molecular identifier barcodes. Each CDR3 protein is one row after TCRdb ran MiXCR on the PCR reads. Of around 800,000 distinct CDR3 sequences listed, about 15% are singletons. Source: PBMCs, mostly from graft donor cells, taken 360 days after TCRalphabeta/CD19-depleted stem cell transplant. These receptors all come from a male patient under 18 who had a stem cell transplant for acute lymphoblastic leukemia, so the T cells may come from the graft donor.

This chain connects TRBV14 to TRBJ2-2; TRBD2 aligns across 11 bases. The CDR3 extends over 17 amino acids. The germline V gene encodes CDR1 SGHDN and CDR2 FVKESK. The V segment lost 2 bases and the J segment 3 bases; nucleotides outside the gene matches: 5. The CDR3 is CASSQRRLAGYTGELFF. Here the CDR3 DNA reads TGTGCCAGCAGCCAACGCCGACTAGCGGGATACACCGGGGAGCTGTTTTTT.

V usage is TRBV10-1 and J usage is TRBJ2-1; D remains ambiguous. V lost 4 bases and J 0 bases, leaving 10 bases between the germline ends. The CDR3 extends over 15 amino acids. The germline V gene has CDR1 WNHNN and CDR2 SYGVQD (reference sequence). Here the CDR3 DNA reads TGCGCCAGCAGTGTATTGGAGAGCTCCTACAATGAGCAGTTCTTC. Translated: CASSVLESSYNEQFF.

In its sample, this clonotype was seen a few times. The CDR3 nucleotides are TGTGCCAGCAGCTTAGGTGCAGTAGCGGGACCAAACATTCAGTACTTC. It codes for CASSLGAVAGPNIQYF. The chain employs TRBV7-2 and TRBJ2-4, with 8 bases fitting TRBD2. V dropped 1 base and J dropped 6; count of bases not matched to a gene: 8. The germline V gene encodes CDR1 SGHTA and CDR2 FQGNSA. This CDR3 region has 16 residues.

This clonotype has a handful of counts. This chain connects TRBV9 to TRBJ2-3; the D is unclear. V shed 0 bases and J shed 6 bases, with 8 bases lying between them. This CDR3 contains 13 residues. The germline gives CDR1 SGDLS, CDR2 YYNGEE. The CDR3: CASSVAPPDTQYF. In DNA, the CDR3 is TGTGCCAGCAGCGTAGCTCCCCCGGATACGCAGTATTTT.

V and J are TRBV7-2 and TRBJ2-1, with D possibly TRBD2 on 6 matching bases. The germline CDR1 and CDR2 sequences are SGHTA and FQGNSA. V dropped 5 bases and J dropped 6 bases, with 14 bases sitting between them. This CDR3 comprises 14 residues. For the CDR3, the DNA is TGTGCCAGCAGCCCGGGACTTGGGTCCAATGAGCAGTTCTTC. It yields the protein CASSPGLGSNEQFF.

This clonotype has just a few counts. The chain uses TRBV6-1 and TRBJ1-1; TRBD1 matches 7 bases. V was pared by 6 bases and J by 5 bases, with 3 bases of the junction left unmatched. This CDR3 has 12 amino acids. The germline CDR1 and CDR2 sequences are MNHNS and SASEGT. CDR3 coding DNA: TGTGCCAGCAGACAGGGGTGGACTGAAGCTTTCTTT. It is translated as CASRQGWTEAFF.

CDR3 residues: CSARKTGSFYEQYF. CDR3 sequence (DNA): TGCAGTGCTAGAAAAACAGGTAGTTTCTACGAGCAGTACTTC. The J gene is TRBJ2-7, the V gene TRBV20-1; D is possibly TRBD1 (5 bases). The V gene lost 2 bases and the J gene lost 3 bases, with 14 bases spanning the gap. Germline lookup yields CDR1 DFQATT and CDR2 SNEGSKA (reference sequence). The CDR3 sequence is 14 residues long.

The V and J genes are TRBV5-1 and TRBJ1-2; TRBD1 matches at 8 bases. The CDR3 totals 14 residues. Germline lookup yields CDR1 SGHRS and CDR2 YFSETQ. Losses at the gene ends were 1 base for V and 7 bases for J; bases not matched to a gene: 6. The CDR3: CASSLRQGNRGYTF. The CDR3 coding sequence is TGCGCCAGCAGCTTGAGACAGGGGAATCGTGGCTACACCTTC. The whole variable domain, remainder taken from reference TRBV5-1 and TRBJ1-2, is KAGVTQTPRYLIKTRGQQVTLSCSPISGHRSVSWYQQTPGQGLQFLFEYFSETQRNKGNFPGRFSGRQFSNSRSEMNVSTLELGDSALYLCASSLRQGNRGYTFGSGTRLTVV.

The table lists this clonotype with a few counts. The chain is built from TRBV20-1 and TRBJ1-1, with D unclear. Looked up from germline, CDR1 is DFQATT and CDR2 is SNEGSKA (reference sequence). V was trimmed by 3 bases and J by 10 bases, leaving 9 bases between them. This CDR3 is built from 10 residues. In nucleotides, the CDR3 is TGCAGTGCTAGGACGGCTGGAGCTTTCTTT. Translation gives CSARTAGAFF.

This clonotype was counted between two and nine times. The chain combines TRBV7-8 with TRBJ2-3, with unresolved D. There are 18 residues in the CDR3. The germline V gene has CDR1 SGHVS and CDR2 FQNEAQ. V lost 1 base to trimming and J lost 1 base, with 18 bases between them. CDR3 sequence (DNA): TGTGCCAGCAGCTTAGTATCCCTTTGGAGTCGGGGCACAGATACGCAGTATTTT. This codes for CASSLVSLWSRGTDTQYF.

This clonotype was counted ten times or more. The genes are TRBV7-9 and TRBJ1-2, with D unresolved. This CDR3 has 12 amino acids. Trimming took 8 bases from V and 4 from J, leaving 11 bases between them. Germline-derived CDR1 and CDR2 are SEHNR and FQNEAQ (reference sequence). CDR3 in amino acids: CASSGRVYGYTF. The CDR3 DNA follows: TGTGCCAGCTCCGGACGTGTCTATGGCTACACCTTC.

This chain links TRBV12-3 or TRBV12-4 with TRBJ2-4; 9 bases fit TRBD1. This CDR3 is 16 amino acids long. The J segment lost 1 base and the V segment lost 6 bases, leaving 7 bases of the junction unmatched. CDR3 loop: CASSHRGQRAKNIQYF. The CDR3 DNA reads as TGTGCCAGCAGCCACAGGGGGCAGAGGGCCAAAAACATTCAGTACTTC.

The chain links TRBV4-1 to TRBJ2-7, with D tentatively TRBD1 (6 bases). The length of the CDR3 is 17 residues. Germline CDR1 MGHRA, CDR2 YSYEKL. Between the trimmed V and J ends, which lost 0 bases and 0 bases, there was a span of 15 bases. The CDR3 region has the DNA TGCGCCAGCAGCCAAGATCCCCACAGGGTTAGCTCCTACGAGCAGTACTTC. Its translation is CASSQDPHRVSSYEQYF.

This clonotype was counted a single time. This chain uses TRBV20-1 with TRBJ1-2; 8 bases agree with TRBD1. Germline-derived CDR1 and CDR2 are DFQATT and SNEGSKA (reference sequence). V lost 1 base and J lost 2; bases outside the gene matches: 6. The CDR3 consists of 15 residues. For the CDR3, the DNA is TGCAGTGCTAGAGGGGGACAGGCTCTGAACTATGGCTACACCTTC. Translation: CSARGGQALNYGYTF.

The chain recombines TRBV5-1 with TRBJ2-3; no firm D call. The CDR3 has 17 amino acids. Per the germline V gene, CDR1 is SGHRS and CDR2 is YFSETQ. Trimming took off 7 bases at V and 1 base at J, with 22 bases between the two ends. The CDR3 coding sequence is TGCGCCAGCCGTCTACTCAGTTTGGTTCTAGGCACAGATACGCAGTATTTT. It codes for CASRLLSLVLGTDTQYF.

DNA of the CDR3: TGCAGCGTCGCCCCGGATGAGCAGTTCTTC. Translation: CSVAPDEQFF. The V gene is TRBV29-1, the J gene TRBJ2-1; D gene ambiguous. The CDR3 has 10 residues. Trimming cost V 6 bases and J 8 bases, with 8 bases left between them. The germline gives CDR1 SQVTM, CDR2 ANQGSEA.

This clonotype was observed many times. The gene calls are TRBV7-2 and TRBJ2-3; D might be TRBD2 (5 bases). V lost 0 bases, J lost 1 base, and 11 bases lay in between. The germline V gene encodes CDR1 SGHTA and CDR2 FQGNSA. This CDR3 spans 16 amino acids. Here the CDR3 reads CASSLALLEGTDTQYF. DNA for the CDR3: TGTGCCAGCAGCTTAGCGCTTTTGGAGGGCACAGATACGCAGTATTTT.

The chain joins TRBV7-3 to TRBJ2-1; D is undetermined. This CDR3 is 16 amino acids long. Germline-derived CDR1 and CDR2 are SGHTA and FQGTGA. V lost 1 base, J lost 3 bases, and 13 bases lay in between. DNA of the CDR3: TGTGCCAGCAGCTTAATGGAACGGCAGCGCTACAATGAGCAGTTCTTC. Protein: CASSLMERQRYNEQFF.

The chain has TRBV27 and TRBJ2-7, with D perhaps matching TRBD2 (6 bases). The V end was cut by 2 bases, the J end by 10 bases, with 18 bases between. The CDR3 contains 14 residues. Germline lookup yields CDR1 MNHEY and CDR2 SMNVEV (reference sequence). CDR3 nucleotide sequence: TGTGCCAGCAGTTTAGACCGGGACTTGTTATTCCAGTACTTC. Its translation is CASSLDRDLLFQYF.

This clonotype showed up many times. The chain recombines TRBV5-1 with TRBJ2-7, with D unclear. CDR3 size: 15 residues. Trimming removed 0 bases at V and 0 bases at J, with 10 bases between. Germline CDR1 is SGHRS and CDR2 is YFSETQ. In DNA, the CDR3 is TGCGCCAGCAGCTTGGGACCCCTCAGCTCCTACGAGCAGTACTTC. The encoded protein is CASSLGPLSSYEQYF.

This chain uses TRBV4-2 with TRBJ2-3; 7 nucleotides align to TRBD2. The CDR3 is 16 residues long. The V gene's germline CDR1 is LGHNA and CDR2 YNFKEQ. Trimming cost V 4 bases and J 2 bases; bases outside gene matches: 9. This chain's CDR3 is CASSLDLLAATDTQYF. The CDR3 nucleotides read TGTGCCAGCAGCCTCGACCTCCTAGCGGCCACAGATACGCAGTATTTT.

This chain joins TRBV2 and TRBJ2-1; 13 positions match TRBD2. Germline lookup yields CDR1 SNHLY and CDR2 FYNNEI. V gave up 8 bases and J gave up 6 bases; unmatched junction bases: 10. The CDR3 runs to 16 residues. The chain's CDR3 is CASGGPGLAGTNEQFF. As DNA, the CDR3 is TGTGCCAGCGGCGGCCCGGGACTAGCGGGGACCAATGAGCAGTTCTTC.

The CDR3, as DNA: TGTGCCAGCAGTGACCCAATGAATGGGGAAAAACTGTTTTTT. Its translation: CASSDPMNGEKLFF. The rearrangement links TRBV6-1 to TRBJ1-4; D unresolved. The V end was cut by 3 bases, the J end by 8 bases, with 13 bases between. In germline, CDR1 is MNHNS, CDR2 SASEGT. This CDR3 contains 14 residues.

The genes are TRBV7-9 and TRBJ1-4, with D possibly being TRBD1 (5 bases). Germline CDR1 reads SEHNR; CDR2 reads FQNEAQ (reference sequence). The CDR3 length is 15 residues. V dropped 0 bases and J dropped 3 bases, with 8 bases sitting between them. Here the CDR3 DNA reads TGTGCCAGCAGCTTAGCGGGGCAGCCTAATGAAAAACTGTTTTTT. Translation: CASSLAGQPNEKLFF.

In this sample, this clonotype turned up a few times. The rearrangement links TRBV27 to TRBJ1-5; 8 nucleotides agree with TRBD1. The ends lost 6 bases at V and 0 bases at J; junction bases unmatched: 4. Germline loops: CDR1 MNHEY, CDR2 SMNVEV (reference sequence). CDR3 size: 15 residues. Here the CDR3 DNA reads TGTGCCAGCAGCGACAGGGGAACTAGCAATCAGCCCCAGCATTTT. It encodes CASSDRGTSNQPQHF.

This clonotype showed up just a few times. V and J are TRBV5-1 and TRBJ2-7, with unresolved D. The CDR3 consists of 17 residues. Germline V gene sequence: CDR1 SGHRS, CDR2 YFSETQ. Trimming took 4 bases from V and 0 from J, leaving 20 bases between them. The CDR3 coding sequence is TGCGCCAGCAGCCTGGGCATCTCACGGTGGAGCTCCTACGAGCAGTACTTC. Residues: CASSLGISRWSSYEQYF.

The chain is built from TRBV6-1 and TRBJ1-5; D is unclear. The germline V gene has CDR1 MNHNS and CDR2 SASEGT. The CDR3 runs 15 residues. V was clipped by 7 bases and J by 1 base, with 14 bases between them. This CDR3 reads CASTKAAGSNQPQHF. In DNA, the CDR3 is TGTGCCAGCACTAAAGCAGCGGGGAGCAATCAGCCCCAGCATTTT.

Ten or more counts support this clonotype. The chain couples TRBV6-5 to TRBJ1-6; TRBD1 aligns across 7 bases. Germline lookup yields CDR1 MNHEY and CDR2 SVGAGI. CDR3 length: 17 amino acids. After removal of 2 bases from V and 3 bases from J, the junction contained 7 bases not matched to a gene. The DNA of the CDR3 is TGTGCCAGCAGTTACCGGGACAGATTCTACTATAATTCACCCCTCCACTTT. Residues: CASSYRDRFYYNSPLHF.

This clonotype has just a few counts. The chain combines TRBV20-1 with TRBJ2-7, with no clear D. The CDR3 has 12 residues. The germline V gene has CDR1 DFQATT and CDR2 SNEGSKA (reference sequence). Trimming took 6 bases from V and 2 from J, leaving 11 bases between them. The DNA of the CDR3 is TGCAGTGCGGATGGTAATCCCTACGAGCAGTACTTC. This encodes CSADGNPYEQYF.